This TCR beta chain was identified during a study of OX40 agonist ivuxolimab in advanced cancers. Background on the study: Of the patients, three showed partial responses, one with hepatocellular carcinoma and two with cutaneous melanoma. Study-level points and caveats: Circulating CD4+ and CD8+ T cells showed clonal expansion by week 6 at 0.1 to 3.0 mg/kg. The mean number of expanded clones was higher in CD8+ T cells than in CD4+.

Only in-frame clones appear in the TCRdb table, and some are missing; sequencing was by immunoSEQ multiplex PCR. The data show tens of thousands of clones, 91% seen once. As for this clone: The target antigen is unknown.

The CDR3 covers 15 residues. The ends lost 3 bases at V and 0 bases at J; junction bases unmatched: 5. Germline CDR1 is ENHRY and CDR2 is SYGVKD. The sequenced sample was CD4+ or CD8+ T cells sorted from blood, obtained in a trial of the OX40 agonist ivuxolimab. The chain joins TRBV10-3 to TRBJ2-7, with 7 bases lining up with TRBD1. The TCR was taken from an adult with an advanced solid tumor such as melanoma, head and neck, liver or kidney cancer. CDR3 sequence (DNA): TGTGCCATCAGTGAAGCGACAGGGTCCTCCTACGAGCAGTACTTC. Encoded protein: CAISEATGSSYEQYF.